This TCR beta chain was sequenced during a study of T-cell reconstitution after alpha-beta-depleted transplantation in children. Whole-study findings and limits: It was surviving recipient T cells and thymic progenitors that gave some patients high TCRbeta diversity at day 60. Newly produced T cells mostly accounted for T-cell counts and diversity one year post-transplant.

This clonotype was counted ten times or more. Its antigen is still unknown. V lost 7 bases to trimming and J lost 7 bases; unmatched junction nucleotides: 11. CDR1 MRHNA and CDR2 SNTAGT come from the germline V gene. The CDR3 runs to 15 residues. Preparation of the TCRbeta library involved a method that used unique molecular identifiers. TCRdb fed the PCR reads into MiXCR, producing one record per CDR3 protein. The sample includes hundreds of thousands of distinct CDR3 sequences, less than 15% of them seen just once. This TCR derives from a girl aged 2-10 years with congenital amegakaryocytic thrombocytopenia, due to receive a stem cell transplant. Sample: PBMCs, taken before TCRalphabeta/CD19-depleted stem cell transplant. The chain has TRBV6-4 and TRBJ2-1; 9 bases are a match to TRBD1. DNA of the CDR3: TGTGCCAGCACTCCGACAGGGGGGAGTTGGAATGAGCAGTTCTTC. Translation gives CASTPTGGSWNEQFF.